This TCR beta chain is from a study of T cell responses to AZD1222 COVID-19 vaccine. Findings and caveats of the study: It was only after the peak T cell response that any repertoires were sampled. The sample set comprised mostly white British donors with more females, and clonal diversity was possibly underestimated. Nearly half of the spike-specific TCRs reportedly recognize variant regions that carry no mutations.

In this sample, this clone turned up a few times. The antigen is not known. Some clones are missing from TCRdb's copy, which holds only in-frame ones; the method was immunoSEQ multiplex PCR. This sample carries 90,000 to 110,000 clones, approximately 87% of them seen once, and the ten largest clones take around 4.5%. Trimming took off 7 bases at V and 8 bases at J, with 17 bases between the two ends. CDR3 length: 13 residues. Germline CDR1 is LNHDA and CDR2 is SQIVND (reference sequence). The chain employs TRBV19 and TRBJ1-2; no reliable D call. Here the sequenced sample was peripheral blood, taken 28 days after the second AZD1222 dose. The clonotype comes from an adult who received the AZD1222 COVID-19 vaccine. CDR3 region: CASTPDLLGGYTF. DNA for the CDR3: TGTGCCAGTACCCCGGACTTGTTGGGAGGCTACACCTTC.